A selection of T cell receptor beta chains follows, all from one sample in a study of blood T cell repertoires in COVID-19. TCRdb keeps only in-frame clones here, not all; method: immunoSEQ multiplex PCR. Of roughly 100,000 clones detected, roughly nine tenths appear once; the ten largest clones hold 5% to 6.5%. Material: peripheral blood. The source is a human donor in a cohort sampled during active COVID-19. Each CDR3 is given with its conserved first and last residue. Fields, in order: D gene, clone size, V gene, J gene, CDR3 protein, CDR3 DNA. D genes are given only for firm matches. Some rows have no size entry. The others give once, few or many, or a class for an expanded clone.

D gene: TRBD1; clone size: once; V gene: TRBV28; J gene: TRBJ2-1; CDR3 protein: CASSWGQIISYNEQFF; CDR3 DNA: TGTGCCAGCAGCTGGGGACAGATAATCTCCTACAATGAGCAGTTCTTC
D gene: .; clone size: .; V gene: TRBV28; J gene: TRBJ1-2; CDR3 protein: CASRSTGLNYGYTF; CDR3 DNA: TGTGCCAGCAGATCAACAGGGCTAAACTATGGCTACACCTTC
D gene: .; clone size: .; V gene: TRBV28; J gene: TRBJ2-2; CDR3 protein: CASSFFYRTNTGELFF; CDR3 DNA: TGTGCCAGCAGTTTTTTTTACAGAACGAACACCGGGGAGCTGTTTTTT
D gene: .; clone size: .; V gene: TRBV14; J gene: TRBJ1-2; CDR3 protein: CASSKTVLLNYGYTF; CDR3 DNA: TGTGCCAGCAGTAAGACAGTACTCCTTAACTATGGCTACACCTTC
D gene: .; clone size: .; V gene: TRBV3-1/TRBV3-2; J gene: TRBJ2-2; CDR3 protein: CASSQEGAPGELFF; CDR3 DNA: TGTGCCAGCAGCCAAGAAGGGGCCCCCGGGGAGCTGTTTTTT
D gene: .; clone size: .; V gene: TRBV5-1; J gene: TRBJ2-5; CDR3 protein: CASSRTPGGETQYF; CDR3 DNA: TGCGCCAGCAGCAGGACCCCCGGGGGAGAGACCCAGTACTTC
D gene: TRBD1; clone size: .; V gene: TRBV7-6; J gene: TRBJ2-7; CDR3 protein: CASSLGDRVGEQYF; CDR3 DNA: TGTGCCAGCAGCTTAGGGGACAGGGTGGGCGAGCAGTACTTC
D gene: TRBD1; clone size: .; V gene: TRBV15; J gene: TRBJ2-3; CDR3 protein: CATSSADRAVTDTQYF; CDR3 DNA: TGTGCCACCAGCAGTGCGGACAGGGCAGTGACAGATACGCAGTATTTT
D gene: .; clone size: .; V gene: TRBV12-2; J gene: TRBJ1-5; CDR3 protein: CASRLAPGTGNQPQHF; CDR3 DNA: TGTGCAAGTCGCTTAGCGCCGGGGACAGGAAATCAGCCCCAGCATTTT
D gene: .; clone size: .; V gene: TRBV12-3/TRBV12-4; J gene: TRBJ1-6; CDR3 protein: CASSLSPQAALHF; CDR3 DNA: TGTGCCAGCAGTTTATCCCCCCAAGCCGCCCTCCACTTT
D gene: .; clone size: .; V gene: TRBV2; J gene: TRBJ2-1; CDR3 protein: CASSGGQWNEQFF; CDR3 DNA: TGTGCCAGCAGTGGGGGCCAATGGAATGAGCAGTTCTTC
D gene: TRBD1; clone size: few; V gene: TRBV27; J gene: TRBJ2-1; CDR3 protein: CASSWDRYNEQFF; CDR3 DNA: TGTGCCAGCAGTTGGGACAGGTACAATGAGCAGTTCTTC
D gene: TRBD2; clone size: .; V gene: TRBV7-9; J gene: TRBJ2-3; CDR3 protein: CASSFASGKTDTQYF; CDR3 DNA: TGTGCCAGCAGCTTTGCTAGCGGGAAAACAGATACGCAGTATTTT
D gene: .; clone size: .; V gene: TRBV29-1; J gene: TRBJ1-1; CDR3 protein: CSVEVQKNTEAFF; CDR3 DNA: TGCAGCGTTGAGGTACAGAAGAACACTGAAGCTTTCTTT
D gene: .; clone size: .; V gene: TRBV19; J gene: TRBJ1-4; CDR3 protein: CASSIGGGMFEKLFF; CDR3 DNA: TGTGCCAGTAGTATCGGCGGGGGCATGTTTGAAAAACTGTTTTTT
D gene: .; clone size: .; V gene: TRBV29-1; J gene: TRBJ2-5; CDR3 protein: CSVNGKGRETQYF; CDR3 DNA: TGCAGCGTTAATGGGAAGGGGCGAGAGACCCAGTACTTC
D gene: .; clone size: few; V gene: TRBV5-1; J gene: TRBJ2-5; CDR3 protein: CASSLERREETQYF; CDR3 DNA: TGCGCCAGCAGCTTGGAACGGAGGGAAGAGACCCAGTACTTC
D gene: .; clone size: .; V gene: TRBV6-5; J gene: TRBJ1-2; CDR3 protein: CASSSGLGGLRGYTF; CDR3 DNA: TGTGCCAGCAGCTCCGGCCTAGGGGGATTGCGTGGCTACACCTTC
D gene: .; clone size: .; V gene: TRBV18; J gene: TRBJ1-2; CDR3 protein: CASSPAGGTDGYTF; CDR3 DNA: TGTGCCAGCTCACCAGCGGGGGGCACCGATGGCTACACCTTC
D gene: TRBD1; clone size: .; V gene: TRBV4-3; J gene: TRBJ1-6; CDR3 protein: CASSQVKTGVNSPLHF; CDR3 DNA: TGCGCCAGCAGCCAAGTAAAGACAGGGGTGAATTCACCCCTCCACTTT
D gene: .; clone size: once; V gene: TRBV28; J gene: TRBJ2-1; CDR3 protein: CASNLSGEQFF; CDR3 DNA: TGTGCCAGCAACCTTAGTGGTGAGCAGTTCTTC
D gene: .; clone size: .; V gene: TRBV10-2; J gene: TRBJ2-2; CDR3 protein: CASSVQGSTGELFF; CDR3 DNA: TGCGCCAGCAGTGTTCAGGGGTCCACCGGGGAGCTGTTTTTT
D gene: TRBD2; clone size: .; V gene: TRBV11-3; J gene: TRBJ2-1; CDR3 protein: CASSLVPGGGLNEQFF; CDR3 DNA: TGTGCCAGCAGCTTAGTCCCGGGAGGTGGGCTAAATGAGCAGTTCTTC
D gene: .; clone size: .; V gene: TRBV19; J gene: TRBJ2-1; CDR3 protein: CASSIDGGGFNEQFF; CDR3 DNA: TGTGCCAGTAGTATAGACGGGGGTGGCTTCAATGAGCAGTTCTTC
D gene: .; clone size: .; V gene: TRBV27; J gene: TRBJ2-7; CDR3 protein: CASSYRQDPFPYEQYF; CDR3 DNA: TGTGCCAGCAGTTACAGACAGGACCCTTTCCCCTACGAGCAGTACTTC
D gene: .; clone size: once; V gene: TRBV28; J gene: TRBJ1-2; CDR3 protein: CASRSTGPYYGYTF; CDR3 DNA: TGTGCCAGCAGATCAACAGGCCCCTATTATGGCTACACCTTC
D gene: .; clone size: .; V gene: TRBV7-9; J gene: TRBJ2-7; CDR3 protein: CASSLARGNLYEQYF; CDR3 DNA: TGTGCCAGCAGCTTAGCCAGGGGTAATCTCTACGAGCAGTACTTC
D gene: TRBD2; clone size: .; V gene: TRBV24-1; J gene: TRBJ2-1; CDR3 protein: CATSDEREVSYNEQFF; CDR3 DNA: TGTGCCACCAGTGACGAGCGGGAGGTCTCCTACAATGAGCAGTTCTTC
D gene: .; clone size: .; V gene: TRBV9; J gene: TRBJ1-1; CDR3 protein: CASSVQQGNTEAFF; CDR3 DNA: TGTGCCAGCAGCGTTCAACAGGGGAACACTGAAGCTTTCTTT
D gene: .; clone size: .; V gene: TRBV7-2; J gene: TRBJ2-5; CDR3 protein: CASSLYGSEETQYF; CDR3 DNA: TGTGCCAGCAGCTTATACGGGAGTGAAGAGACCCAGTACTTC
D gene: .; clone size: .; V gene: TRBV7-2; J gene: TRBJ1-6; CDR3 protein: CASSLSWAGTNSPLHF; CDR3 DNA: TGTGCCAGCAGCCTCAGTTGGGCAGGGACAAATTCACCCCTCCACTTT
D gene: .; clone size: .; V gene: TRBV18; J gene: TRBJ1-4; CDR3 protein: CASSSGFNEKLFF; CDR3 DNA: TGTGCCAGCTCATCCGGTTTTAATGAAAAACTGTTTTTT
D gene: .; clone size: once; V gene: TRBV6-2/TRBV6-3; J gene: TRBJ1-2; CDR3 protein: CASSQWTIGGYTF; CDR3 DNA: TGTGCCAGCAGTCAGTGGACAATTGGAGGCTACACCTTC
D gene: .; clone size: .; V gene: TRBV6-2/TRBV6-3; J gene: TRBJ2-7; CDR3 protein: CASSYQAYEQYF; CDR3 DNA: TGTGCCAGCAGTTACCAGGCCTACGAGCAGTACTTC
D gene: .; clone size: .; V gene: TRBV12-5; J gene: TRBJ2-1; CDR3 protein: CASGDNLQIEQFF; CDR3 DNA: TGTGCTTCCGGGGACAACTTACAAATTGAGCAGTTCTTC
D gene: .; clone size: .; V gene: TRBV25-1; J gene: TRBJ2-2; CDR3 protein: CASSEERDAGELFF; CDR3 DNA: TGTGCCAGCAGTGAAGAGAGGGATGCGGGGGAGCTGTTTTTT
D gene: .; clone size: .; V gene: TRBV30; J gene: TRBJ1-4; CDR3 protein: CAWSVTKGTNEKLFF; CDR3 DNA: TGTGCCTGGAGTGTAACCAAGGGGACTAATGAAAAACTGTTTTTT
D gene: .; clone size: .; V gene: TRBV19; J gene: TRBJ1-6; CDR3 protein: CASSSFSSYNSPLHF; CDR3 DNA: TGTGCCAGTAGTAGTTTTAGCTCCTATAATTCACCCCTCCACTTT
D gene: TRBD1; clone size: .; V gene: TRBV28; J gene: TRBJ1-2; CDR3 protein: CASSPPGQAYGYTF; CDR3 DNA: TGTGCCAGCAGTCCCCCGGGACAGGCCTATGGCTACACCTTC
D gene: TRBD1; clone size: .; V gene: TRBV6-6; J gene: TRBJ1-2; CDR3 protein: CASSLKPPTGFNYGYTF; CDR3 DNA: TGTGCCAGCAGTCTAAAACCCCCGACAGGGTTTAACTATGGCTACACCTTC
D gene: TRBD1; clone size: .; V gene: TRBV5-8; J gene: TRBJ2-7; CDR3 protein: CASSPGTGDYEQYF; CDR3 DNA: TGTGCCAGCAGCCCCGGGACAGGAGACTACGAGCAGTACTTC
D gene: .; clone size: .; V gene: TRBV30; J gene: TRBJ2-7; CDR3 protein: CAWGITAYEQYF; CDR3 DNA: TGTGCCTGGGGGATTACAGCCTACGAGCAGTACTTC
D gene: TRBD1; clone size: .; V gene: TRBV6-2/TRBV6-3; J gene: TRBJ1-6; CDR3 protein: CASSYSGTGGSPLHF; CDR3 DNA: TGTGCCAGCAGTTACTCCGGGACAGGGGGTTCACCCCTCCACTTT
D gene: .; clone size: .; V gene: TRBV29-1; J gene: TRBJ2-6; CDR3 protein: CSVTPGAGANVLTF; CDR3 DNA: TGCAGCGTCACTCCAGGGGCTGGGGCCAACGTCCTGACTTTC
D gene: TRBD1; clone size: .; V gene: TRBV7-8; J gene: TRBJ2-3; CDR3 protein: CASSLVSVGQVGDTQYF; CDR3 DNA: TGTGCCAGCAGCTTAGTCTCCGTGGGACAGGTTGGGGATACGCAGTATTTT
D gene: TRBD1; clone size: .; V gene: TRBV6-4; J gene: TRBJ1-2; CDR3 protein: CASSCGTGRTCYTF; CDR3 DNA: TGTGCCAGCAGCTGCGGGACAGGGCGAACCTGCTACACCTTC
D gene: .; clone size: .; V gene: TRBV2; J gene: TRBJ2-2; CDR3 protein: CASSDPGLGTGELFF; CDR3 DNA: TGTGCCAGCAGTGATCCAGGGTTGGGCACCGGGGAGCTGTTTTTT
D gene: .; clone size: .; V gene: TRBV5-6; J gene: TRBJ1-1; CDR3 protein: CASSLAIYTEAFF; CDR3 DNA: TGTGCCAGCAGCTTGGCAATTTACACTGAAGCTTTCTTT
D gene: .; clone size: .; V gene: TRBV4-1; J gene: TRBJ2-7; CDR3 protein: CASSSPGYEQYF; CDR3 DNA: TGCGCCAGCAGCTCCCCAGGCTACGAGCAGTACTTC
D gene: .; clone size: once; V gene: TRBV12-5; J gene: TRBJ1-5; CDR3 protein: CASAQSGGNQPQHF; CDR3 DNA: TGTGCTAGTGCCCAATCGGGGGGGAATCAGCCCCAGCATTTT
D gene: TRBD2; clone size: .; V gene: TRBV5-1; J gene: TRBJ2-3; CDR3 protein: CATSTAGGNGADTQYF; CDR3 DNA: TGCGCCACCAGCACCGCGGGGGGTAACGGGGCAGATACGCAGTATTTT